This TCR beta chain was documented in a study of regulatory T cells in long-lasting Graves disease. V was cut by 5 bases and J by 3 bases, with 7 bases left in between. The germline CDR1 and CDR2 sequences are SGHTA and FQGNSA. The CDR3 length is 12 residues. Documented time point: persistent/refractory GD, antithyroid drugs over 5 years with positive TRAb. RNA extracted from PBMCs served as the sequencing template. General observations from the study: Patients with persistent disease showed a bias toward TRBV28, TRBJ1-2 and TRBJ2-5.

This clonotype was counted many times. Its target is not known. iRepertoire HTBI primers and Arm-PCR of CDR3 regions built TCR beta libraries. Each CDR3 protein is one row after TCRdb ran MiXCR on the multiplex PCR reads. The table has some 370,000 distinct CDR3 sequences, more than 20% seen once. The clonotype was recovered from a female donor with Graves disease. The J gene is TRBJ1-1, the V gene TRBV7-2; D unresolved. The input for sequencing was peripheral blood mononuclear cells (PBMCs), taken when the disease was refractory, from a patient treated with antithyroid drugs. The CDR3 coding sequence is TGTGCCAGCAGCAACGACTACACTGAAGCTTTCTTT. Amino acid sequence: CASSNDYTEAFF.